Following are 15 T cell receptor beta chains from one sample sequenced in a study of CD8+CD57+ T cells in acquired aplastic anemia. No antigen has been assigned to these receptors. Notes on the study in general: The authors found lower diversity in patient CD8+CD57+ cells than in total CD4+ and CD8+ pools.

Investigators profiled TCR beta VDJ and CDR3 from genomic DNA template. Via MiXCR, TCRdb re-called the reads, giving one row per CDR3 protein. This table holds around 15,000 distinct CDR3 sequences, roughly two fifths found once. The authors sequenced patients whose flow cytometry had shown CD8+CD57+ cell expansion. The sequencing input was CD8+CD57+ T cells sorted from PBMCs. Regarding subset: bead-enriched CD8+CD57+ effector memory T cells from SAA patients. These TCRs come from a human donor with aplastic anemia.

The V and J genes are TRBV5-1 and TRBJ2-1; 11 nucleotides match TRBD2. Trimming at V came to 3 bases and at J to 7 bases, leaving 0 bases not matched to a gene. Germline CDR1 is SGHRS and CDR2 is YFSETQ. CDR3 length: 13 amino acids. The CDR3 region is CASSSSGGNEQFF. CDR3 sequence (DNA): TGCGCCAGCAGCTCTAGCGGGGGGAATGAGCAGTTCTTC.

This chain links TRBV15 with TRBJ2-1; 13 bases are shared with TRBD2. CDR3 length: 18 amino acids. Germline CDR1 LNHNV, CDR2 YYDKDF (reference sequence). After removal of 3 bases from V and 7 bases from J, the junction contained 12 bases not matched to a gene. The CDR3 sequence: CATSSSPRTSGGSNEQFF. CDR3 bases: TGTGCCACCAGCAGCTCCCCACGGACTAGCGGGGGATCAAATGAGCAGTTCTTC.

A remark on this clonotype: At one end, the junction sequence differs from germline, possibly due to a read error. The chain couples TRBV5-6 to TRBJ1-5; D uncertain. Germline V CDR1 and CDR2: SGHDT, YYEEEE. CDR3 size: 16 residues. CDR3 loop: CASSSERTLYNEPQHF. For the CDR3, the DNA is TGTGCCAGCAGCTCCGAGCGGACCCTATACAATGAGCCCCAGCATTTT. Based on the CDR3 plus reference TRBV5-6 and TRBJ1-5, the full variable domain is DAGVTQSPTHLIKTRGQQVTLRCSPKSGHDTVSWYQQALGQGPQFIFQYYEEEERQRGNFPDRFSGHQFPNYSSELNVNALLLGDSALYLCASSSERTLYNEPQHFGDGTRLSIL.

The chain recombines TRBV20-1 with TRBJ2-3; 8 bases are a match to TRBD2. The CDR3 has 15 residues. CDR1 and CDR2 from the germline V gene are DFQATT and SNEGSKA (reference sequence). After removal of 4 bases from V and 4 bases from J, the junction contained 10 bases not matched to a gene. CDR3 bases: TGCAGTGCTATTCTCGCGGGAGGAGGGTCAGATACGCAGTATTTT. Translation gives CSAILAGGGSDTQYF.

This clonotype was recorded a few times. This chain connects TRBV20-1 to TRBJ2-7; a weak D match, TRBD1 (6 bases). This CDR3 has 12 amino acids. Germline values: CDR1 DFQATT, CDR2 SNEGSKA (reference sequence). The CDR3 protein is CSTTDRSTAQYF. The CDR3 coding sequence is TGCAGCACTACTGACAGGTCCACGGCGCAGTACTTC.

Written as DNA, the CDR3 is TGTGCCAGCAGTTACCAGAGTTTGGAGACCCAGTACTTC. This encodes CASSYQSLETQYF. This rearrangement joins TRBV6-2 or TRBV6-3 to TRBJ2-5; D unresolved. Trimming pared 2 bases from V and 5 bases from J, leaving 9 bases between. CDR3 length: 13 residues. Germline V gives CDR1 MNHEY, CDR2 SVGEGT.

This clonotype was observed at least ten times. CDR3 nucleotides: TGTGCCAGCAGTGAAGAAGAGTGGGGAACCAACTATGGCTACACCTTC. Translated: CASSEEEWGTNYGYTF. This sequence joins TRBV25-1 and TRBJ1-2; D gene uncertain. Germline lookup yields CDR1 MGHDK and CDR2 SYGVNS. CDR3 length: 16 residues. With 2 bases removed from V and 2 bases from J, the gap between germline ends came to 15 bases.

The V call is TRBV7-9, the J call TRBJ1-2; D not resolved. V dropped 1 base and J dropped 6 bases, with 6 bases sitting between them. The length of the CDR3 is 12 residues. Germline CDR1 SEHNR, CDR2 FQNEAQ (reference sequence). The CDR3 loop reads CASSLGGDGYTF. For the CDR3, the DNA is TGTGCCAGCAGCTTAGGGGGAGATGGCTACACCTTC.

There are a few counts of this clonotype. The genes are TRBV15 and TRBJ2-3; possibly TRBD1 for D (6 bases). This CDR3 is built from 17 residues. V shed 0 bases and J shed 2 bases, with 15 bases lying between them. Germline V CDR1 and CDR2: LNHNV, YYDKDF (reference sequence). The DNA for the CDR3 is TGTGCCACCAGCAGAGACACCGTAGGGGGTATCACAGATACGCAGTATTTT. Its protein is CATSRDTVGGITDTQYF.

The genes are TRBV24-1 and TRBJ2-1, with TRBD1 matching 8 bases. The J segment lost 0 bases and the V segment lost 4 bases, leaving 4 bases of the junction unmatched. CDR3 length: 16 amino acids. Germline V gene data show CDR1 as KGHDR and CDR2 as SFDVKD. CDR3 in DNA: TGTGCCACCAGTGAGCGGACAGGGAGCTCCTACAATGAGCAGTTCTTC. Its translation is CATSERTGSSYNEQFF.

In its sample, this clonotype was seen many times. The V gene is TRBV20-1, the J gene TRBJ1-2; D is possibly TRBD1 (5 bases). Germline CDR1 reads DFQATT; CDR2 reads SNEGSKA (reference sequence). Trimming took off 3 bases at V and 2 bases at J, with 16 bases between the two ends. This CDR3 contains 15 residues. CDR3 residues: CSASPTPGLNYGYTF. DNA for the CDR3: TGCAGTGCTAGTCCTACCCCGGGGCTAAACTATGGCTACACCTTC.

J is TRBJ2-1 and V is TRBV15; weak D call: TRBD1 (6 bases). CDR1 is LNHNV, CDR2 YYDKDF, per germline (reference sequence). Trimming cost V 2 bases and J 4 bases, with 18 bases left between them. The CDR3 consists of 17 residues. The CDR3 reads CATSRPSWGTPYNEQFF. In DNA, the CDR3 is TGTGCCACCAGCAGACCCAGTTGGGGGACACCGTACAATGAGCAGTTCTTC.

This clonotype was found many times. The V and J genes are TRBV15 and TRBJ2-7; TRBD1 matches 10 bases. Per germline, CDR1 LNHNV and CDR2 YYDKDF (reference sequence). The CDR3 runs to 16 residues. The V segment lost 1 base and the J segment 4 bases; nucleotides outside the gene matches: 7. The CDR3 sequence is CATSRGGQGVTYEQYF. The CDR3 DNA is TGTGCCACCAGCAGAGGTGGACAGGGGGTGACATACGAGCAGTACTTC.

The chain has TRBV6-1 and TRBJ1-5; D is uncertain. The CDR3 loop spans 13 amino acids. Trimming shortened V by 7 bases and J by 1 base, and 8 bases separated the two germline ends. From germline, CDR1 is MNHNS and CDR2 SASEGT. This CDR3 is CASMIQSNQPQHF. Written as DNA, the CDR3 is TGTGCCAGCATGATACAGAGCAATCAGCCCCAGCATTTT.

This clonotype has a handful of counts. V usage is TRBV20-1 and J usage is TRBJ2-7, with D perhaps matching TRBD2 (5 bases). Germline assignment: CDR1 DFQATT and CDR2 SNEGSKA (reference sequence). V lost 3 bases and J 4 bases, leaving 16 bases between the germline ends. This CDR3 has 14 amino acids. The CDR3 sequence is CSASQPSKVYEQYF. In nucleotides, the CDR3 is TGCAGTGCTAGTCAACCTAGCAAGGTGTACGAGCAGTACTTC.